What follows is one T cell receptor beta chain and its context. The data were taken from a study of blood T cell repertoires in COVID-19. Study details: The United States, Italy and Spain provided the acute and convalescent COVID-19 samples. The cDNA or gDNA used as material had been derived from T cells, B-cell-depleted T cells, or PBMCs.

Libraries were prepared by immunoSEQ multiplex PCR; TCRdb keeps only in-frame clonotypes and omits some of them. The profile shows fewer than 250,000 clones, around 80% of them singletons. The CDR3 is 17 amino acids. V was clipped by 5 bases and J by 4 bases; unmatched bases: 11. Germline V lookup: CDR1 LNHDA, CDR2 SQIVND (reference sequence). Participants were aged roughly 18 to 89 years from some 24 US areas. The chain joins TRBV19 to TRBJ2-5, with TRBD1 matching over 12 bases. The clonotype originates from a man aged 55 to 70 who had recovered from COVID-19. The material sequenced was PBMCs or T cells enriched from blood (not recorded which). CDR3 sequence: CASSPSRDRGLGETQYF. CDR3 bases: TGTGCCAGTAGTCCCAGCCGGGACAGGGGGCTCGGAGAGACCCAGTACTTC.